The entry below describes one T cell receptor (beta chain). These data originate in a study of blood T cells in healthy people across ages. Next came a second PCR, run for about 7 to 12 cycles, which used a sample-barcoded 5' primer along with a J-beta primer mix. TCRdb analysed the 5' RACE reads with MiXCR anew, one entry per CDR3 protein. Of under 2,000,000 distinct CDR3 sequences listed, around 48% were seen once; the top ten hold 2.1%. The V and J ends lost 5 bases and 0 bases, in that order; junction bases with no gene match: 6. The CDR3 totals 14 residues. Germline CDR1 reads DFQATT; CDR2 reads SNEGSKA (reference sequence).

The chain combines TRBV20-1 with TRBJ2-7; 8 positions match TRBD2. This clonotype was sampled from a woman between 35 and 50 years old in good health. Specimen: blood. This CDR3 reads CSAPIAGSSYEQYF. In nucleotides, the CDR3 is TGCAGTGCTCCCATAGCGGGGAGCTCCTACGAGCAGTACTTC.